The clone carrying this TCR beta chain was seen just once. In the authors' workflow: Estimated nucleated cell counts came from reference gene primer amplification. Here immunoSEQ multiplex PCR was the method, and the copy in TCRdb shows in-frame clones only, minus some. V and J calls and clone size are those listed in that table; D and trimming were worked out from the DNA. This table holds approximately 300,000 clones, approximately 83% found once. These data originate in a study of blood T cell repertoires in COVID-19. Overall study context: The United States, Italy and Spain were the sources of the acute and convalescent COVID-19 samples.

Participants' reported clinical history set cohort assignment. Two negative PCRs, clearance, or symptom resolution characterized the recovered Cohort 3 donors. This CDR3 has 18 residues. The J segment lost 1 base and the V segment lost 2 bases, leaving 12 bases of the junction unmatched. Germline V gene lookup returns CDR1 GTSNPN and CDR2 SVGIG (reference sequence). Specimen: PBMCs or T cells enriched from blood (not recorded which). The TCR comes from a woman in her 30s who had recovered from COVID-19. This rearrangement joins TRBV30 to TRBJ2-1, with 9 bases fitting TRBD2. DNA for the CDR3: TGTGCCTGGAGTCGGGCTAGCGGGGCTCAGAGGTCCTACAATGAGCAGTTCTTC. Translating it yields CAWSRASGAQRSYNEQFF.